The next 7 T cell receptor beta chains were all read from a single sample in a study of T cell changes during pregnancy in multiple sclerosis. TCRdb's table, derived via immunoSEQ multiplex PCR, lists solely in-frame clones and lacks some. The sample contains about 54,000 clones, 80% to 90% of which appear only once. The source material was CD4+ T cells from peripheral blood mononuclear cells, sampled in the first trimester of pregnancy. Every receptor here comes from a female donor with multiple sclerosis, enrolled in a pregnancy study.

V and J are TRBV11-3 and TRBJ1-2, with D unclear. V gave up 2 bases and J gave up 7 bases, with 11 bases separating them. The CDR3 consists of 13 residues. Looked up from germline, CDR1 is SGHNT and CDR2 is YENEEA. The CDR3 DNA reads as TGTGCCAGCAGCTTACAAGGTCCGGGTGGCTACACCTTC. Translated, it gives CASSLQGPGGYTF.

This chain joins TRBV13 and TRBJ2-7, with 8 bases matching TRBD1. Germline lookup yields CDR1 PRHDT and CDR2 FYEKMQ (reference sequence). The V segment lost 5 bases and the J segment 6 bases; nucleotides outside the gene matches: 9. The CDR3 consists of 14 residues. CDR3 nucleotides: TGTGCCAGCAGCAGAAAGGGACAGGTAGCCGAGCAGTACTTC. This translates into CASSRKGQVAEQYF.

The chain combines TRBV6-1 with TRBJ2-5, with 10 bases that match TRBD2. The CDR3 is 15 residues long. The junction had 10 bases not matched to a gene; V was cut back by 7 bases and J by 5 bases. Germline-derived CDR1 and CDR2 are MNHNS and SASEGT. CDR3 region: CASNFQGSGGETQYF. CDR3 bases: TGTGCCAGCAATTTCCAGGGTAGCGGGGGGGAGACCCAGTACTTC.

V usage is TRBV7-9 and J usage is TRBJ1-2; weak D call: TRBD1 (6 bases). The CDR3 totals 14 residues. The germline CDR1 and CDR2 sequences are SEHNR and FQNEAQ (reference sequence). V was cut by 1 base and J by 7 bases, with 13 bases left in between. This chain's CDR3 is CASSLEAGAAGYTF. Here the CDR3 DNA reads TGTGCCAGCAGCTTAGAGGCGGGGGCCGCTGGCTACACCTTC.

The chain uses TRBV6-6 and TRBJ1-2; D possibly corresponds to TRBD1 (6 bases). The CDR3 has 15 amino acids. The V end was cut by 0 bases, the J end by 6 bases, with 14 bases between. Germline assignment: CDR1 MNHNY and CDR2 SVGAGI (reference sequence). CDR3 region: CASSYSDSSKNGYTF. CDR3 nucleotides: TGTGCCAGCAGTTACTCGGACAGTTCCAAGAATGGCTACACCTTC.

The CDR3 is CAISSSGGGETQYF. As DNA, the CDR3 is TGTGCCATCAGTTCTAGCGGGGGAGGGGAGACCCAGTACTTC. V gene TRBV10-3 combines with J gene TRBJ2-5, with 10 bases identical to TRBD2. CDR1 is ENHRY and CDR2 is SYGVKD in the germline V gene. V dropped 5 bases and J dropped 5; count of bases not matched to a gene: 5. This CDR3 is 14 amino acids long.

This chain links TRBV19 with TRBJ1-3; 9 bases are shared with TRBD1. The CDR3 spans 18 residues. Trimming at V came to 2 bases and at J to 1 base, leaving 9 bases not matched to a gene. CDR1 is LNHDA, CDR2 SQIVND, per germline (reference sequence). CDR3 coding DNA: TGTGCCAGTAGTATAACCTTCCTCGGGACAGGGTCTGGAAACACCATATATTTT. Protein product: CASSITFLGTGSGNTIYF.